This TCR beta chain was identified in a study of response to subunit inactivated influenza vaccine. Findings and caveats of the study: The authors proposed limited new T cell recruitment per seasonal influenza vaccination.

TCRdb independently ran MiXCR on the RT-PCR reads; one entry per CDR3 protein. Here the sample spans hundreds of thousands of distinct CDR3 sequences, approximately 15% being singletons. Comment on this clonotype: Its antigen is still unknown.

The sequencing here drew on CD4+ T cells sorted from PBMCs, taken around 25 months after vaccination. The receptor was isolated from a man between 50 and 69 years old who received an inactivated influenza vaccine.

The CDR3 loop is CASSQGEGTVQETQYF. DNA of the CDR3: TGTGCCAGCAGCCAAGGGGAGGGGACAGTTCAAGAGACCCAGTACTTC. The J gene is TRBJ2-5, the V gene TRBV4-2; D may match TRBD1 or TRBD2 (7 bases each). The CDR3 spans 16 residues. CDR1 is LGHNA, CDR2 YNFKEQ, per germline. V gave up 1 base and J gave up 2 bases, with 14 bases separating them.